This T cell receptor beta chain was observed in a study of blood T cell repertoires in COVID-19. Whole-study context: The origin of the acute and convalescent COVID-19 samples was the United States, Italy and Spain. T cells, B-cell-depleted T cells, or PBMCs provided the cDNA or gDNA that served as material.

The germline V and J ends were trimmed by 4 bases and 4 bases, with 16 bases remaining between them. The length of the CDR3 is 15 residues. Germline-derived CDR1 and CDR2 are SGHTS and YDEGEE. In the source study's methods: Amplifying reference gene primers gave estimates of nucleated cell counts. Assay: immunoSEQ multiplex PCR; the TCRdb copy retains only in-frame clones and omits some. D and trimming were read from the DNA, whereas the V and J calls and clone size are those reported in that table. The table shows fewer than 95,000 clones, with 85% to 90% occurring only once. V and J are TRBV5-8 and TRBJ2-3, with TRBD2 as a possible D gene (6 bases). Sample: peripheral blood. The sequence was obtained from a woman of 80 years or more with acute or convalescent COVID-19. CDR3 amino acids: CASSPGTAAPDTQYF. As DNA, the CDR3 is TGTGCCAGCAGCCCCGGGACTGCGGCCCCAGATACGCAGTATTTT.